Detailed here is one TCR beta chain. Method: immunoSEQ multiplex PCR; TCRdb's copy keeps in-frame clones and lacks some. The data show more than 95,000 clones, 65% to 80% seen once. This specimen comes from a study of blood T cell repertoires in COVID-19. The CDR3 is 15 amino acids. V gave up 0 bases and J gave up 5 bases; unmatched junction bases: 5. Germline loops: CDR1 SGHDN, CDR2 FVKESK. The chain has TRBV14 and TRBJ1-1, with 8 nucleotides matching TRBD1. The origin of this receptor is a man aged 45-65 years with acute or convalescent COVID-19. The sample comprised peripheral blood. CDR3 sequence reads: CASSQDGQGVTEAFF. DNA for the CDR3: TGTGCCAGCAGCCAAGACGGACAGGGAGTTACTGAAGCTTTCTTT.